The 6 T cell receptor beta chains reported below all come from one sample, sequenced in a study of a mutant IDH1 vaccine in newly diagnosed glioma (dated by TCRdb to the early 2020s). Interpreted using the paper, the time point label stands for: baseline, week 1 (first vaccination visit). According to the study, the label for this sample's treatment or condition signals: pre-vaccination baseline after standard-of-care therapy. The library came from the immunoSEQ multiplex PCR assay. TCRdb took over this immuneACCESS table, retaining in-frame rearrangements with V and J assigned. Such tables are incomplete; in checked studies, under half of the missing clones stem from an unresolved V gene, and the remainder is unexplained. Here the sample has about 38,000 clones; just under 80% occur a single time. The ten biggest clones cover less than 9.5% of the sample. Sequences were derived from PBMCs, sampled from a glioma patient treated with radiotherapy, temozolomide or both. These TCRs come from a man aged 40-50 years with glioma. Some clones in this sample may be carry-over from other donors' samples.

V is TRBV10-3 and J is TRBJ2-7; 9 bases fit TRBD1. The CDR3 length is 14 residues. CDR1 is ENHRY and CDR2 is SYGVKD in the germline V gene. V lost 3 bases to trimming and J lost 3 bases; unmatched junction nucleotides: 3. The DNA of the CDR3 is TGTGCCATCAGTGAACCGGGACAGGGCTACGAGCAGTACTTC. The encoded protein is CAISEPGQGYEQYF.

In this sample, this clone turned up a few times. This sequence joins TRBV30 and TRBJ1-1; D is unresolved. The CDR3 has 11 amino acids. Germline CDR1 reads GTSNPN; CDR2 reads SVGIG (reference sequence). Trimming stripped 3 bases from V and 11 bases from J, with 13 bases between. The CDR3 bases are TGTGCCTGGAGCGAGGCTCCGGGGGCTTTCTTT. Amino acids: CAWSEAPGAFF.

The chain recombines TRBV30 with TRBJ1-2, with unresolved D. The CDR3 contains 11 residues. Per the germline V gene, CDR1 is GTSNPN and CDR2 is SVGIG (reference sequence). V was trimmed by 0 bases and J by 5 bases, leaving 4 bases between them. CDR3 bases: TGTGCCTGGAGTGTGCCTTATGGCTACACCTTC. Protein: CAWSVPYGYTF.

The CDR3 nucleotides are TGTGCCAGCAGTACGGGGTACGAGCAGTACTTC. Protein product: CASSTGYEQYF. This chain joins TRBV6-5 and TRBJ2-7, with D maybe TRBD2 (5 bases). Germline CDR1 is MNHEY and CDR2 is SVGAGI. This CDR3 has 11 residues. V was trimmed by 5 bases and J by 4 bases, leaving 6 bases between them.

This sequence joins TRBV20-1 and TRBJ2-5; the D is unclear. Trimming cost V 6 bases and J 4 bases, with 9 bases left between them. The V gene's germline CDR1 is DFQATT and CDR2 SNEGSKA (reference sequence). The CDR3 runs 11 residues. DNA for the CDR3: TGCAGTGCCAGGACGGTAGAGACCCAGTACTTC. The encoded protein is CSARTVETQYF.

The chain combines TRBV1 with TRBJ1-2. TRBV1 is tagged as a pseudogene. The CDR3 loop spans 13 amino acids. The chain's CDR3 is CTSSRRGAGGYTF. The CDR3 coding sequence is TGCACCAGCAGCCGCCGGGGGGCCGGGGGCTACACCTTC.